This is a list of T cell receptor beta chains from one sample in a study of OX40 agonist ivuxolimab in advanced cancers. Profiled with immunoSEQ multiplex PCR; TCRdb holds only in-frame clones, not every one. In the table there are 50,000 to 75,000 clones, roughly 86% of which are singletons. The material was CD4+ or CD8+ T cells sorted from blood, obtained in a trial of the OX40 agonist ivuxolimab. These receptors all stem from an adult with an advanced solid tumor such as melanoma, head and neck, liver or kidney cancer. Both conserved end residues are part of each CDR3. D genes are given only for firm matches. Size values are once, few and many counts, or a class for expanded clones, and some rows have none.

TRBV18	TRBD1	.	TRBJ1-6	TGTGCCAGCTCACCACGAACAGGGGACCCATCACCCCTCCACTTT	CASSPRTGDPSPLHF
TRBV10-3	TRBD1	once	TRBJ1-1	TGTGCCATTAGGGACAGGGGGCTCTCCACTGAAGCTTTCTTT	CAIRDRGLSTEAFF
TRBV7-9	.	.	TRBJ2-1	TGTGCCAGCAGTCAGGGAAGCTCCTACAATGAGCAGTTCTTC	CASSQGSSYNEQFF
TRBV7-8	.	.	TRBJ1-5	TGTGCCAGCAGCTTATTAGCGAGGAGCAATCAGCCCCAGCATTTT	CASSLLARSNQPQHF
TRBV23-1	TRBD1	.	TRBJ2-7	TGCGCCAGCAGTCAGGGTGGGGACAGAGCCTCCTACGAGCAGTACTTC	CASSQGGDRASYEQYF
TRBV4-1	.	.	TRBJ2-1	TGCGCCAGCAGCCAAGTGGGGGGCCCCTACAATGAGCAGTTCTTC	CASSQVGGPYNEQFF
TRBV5-6	.	.	TRBJ1-5	TGTGCCAGCAGCTTAGGCAGGGTAAAGCAGCCCCAGCATTTT	CASSLGRVKQPQHF
TRBV7-9	TRBD1	.	TRBJ2-7	TGTGCCAGCAGCCCCGGTTGGACAGGATTATCTAACGAGCAGTACTTC	CASSPGWTGLSNEQYF
TRBV19	TRBD1	.	TRBJ2-7	TGTGCCAGCAGCGACAGGGCCCCCCTCGAGCAGTACTTC	CASSDRAPLEQYF
TRBV12-5	.	once	TRBJ1-1	TGTGCTAGTGGTTTGCGACGGACCTATGTGAGCGCTTTCTTT	CASGLRRTYVSAFF
TRBV6-5	TRBD1	.	TRBJ1-2	TGTGCCAGCAGTTTCCTGACAGGGGGCACGGGCTACACCTTC	CASSFLTGGTGYTF
TRBV7-2	.	.	TRBJ2-7	TGTGCCAGCAGCTTCCAGTCCTCCTACGAGCAGTACTTC	CASSFQSSYEQYF
TRBV10-2	TRBD1	.	TRBJ1-5	TGCGCCAGCAGAGAGGGACAGGTACGGCAGCCCCAGCATTTT	CASREGQVRQPQHF
TRBV5-4	.	.	TRBJ1-2	TGTGCCAGCAGCGAATTTCGGGGACAAATAACCGCGCATCGCTATGGCTACACCTTC	CASSEFRGQITAHRYGYTF
TRBV6-1	TRBD1	.	TRBJ1-1	TGTGCCAGCAGAGACAGGGGGAACACTGAAGCTTTCTTT	CASRDRGNTEAFF
TRBV7-9	.	.	TRBJ2-2	TGTGCCAGCAGCCCCATTGGGACTTCTGGGGCCGGGGAGCTGTTTTTT	CASSPIGTSGAGELFF
TRBV5-1	.	.	TRBJ2-3	TGCGCCAGCAGCTTGGTTGCTGGGGTCCCCAGCCGGGATACGCAGTATTTT	CASSLVAGVPSRDTQYF
TRBV13	.	.	TRBJ1-6	TGTGCCAGCAGCTTATTCCGCTATAATTCACCCCTCCACTTT	CASSLFRYNSPLHF
TRBV18	.	.	TRBJ2-5	TGTGCCAGCTCCCAACCTGTTTCAGAGACCCAGTACTTC	CASSQPVSETQYF
TRBV7-6	TRBD1	.	TRBJ2-5	TGTGCCAGCAGCCGACCCAGACAGGGTCAGGGTCAGTACTTC	CASSRPRQGQGQYF
TRBV18	.	.	TRBJ1-2	TGTGCCAGCTCACCACCGGGGACACTCCGGTATGGCTACACCTTC	CASSPPGTLRYGYTF
TRBV6-1	.	few	TRBJ1-2	TGTGCCAGCAGTGAAGTGTATGGGGCCTCCTTTGGGGGCTACACCTTC	CASSEVYGASFGGYTF
TRBV29-1	.	few	TRBJ1-1	TGCAGCGTTGAGGACAATTTGAACACTGAAGCTTTCTTT	CSVEDNLNTEAFF
TRBV29-1	.	.	TRBJ1-2	TGCAGCGTTGATACTCCCAGGAGGAATGGCTACACCTTC	CSVDTPRRNGYTF
TRBV7-2	.	few	TRBJ2-7	TGTGCCAGCAGCTCCTCGGGGCGTAGCTCCTACGAGCAGTACTTC	CASSSSGRSSYEQYF
TRBV7-9	TRBD1	.	TRBJ1-2	TGTGCCAGCAGCTGGACAGGGAGCGGCTACACCTTC	CASSWTGSGYTF
TRBV9	.	.	TRBJ2-3	TGTGCCAGCAGCGCCCAAGGAGTCCGTCGGGATACGCAGTATTTT	CASSAQGVRRDTQYF
TRBV5-1	.	.	TRBJ2-3	TGCGCCAGCAGCCTTCCCACAGGGGGGGTGACAGATACGCAGTATTTT	CASSLPTGGVTDTQYF
TRBV5-4	.	.	TRBJ1-1	TGTGCCAGCAGCTTGACAGGGAACACTGAAGCTTTCTTT	CASSLTGNTEAFF
TRBV4-1	.	once	TRBJ2-2	TGCGCCAGCAGCCGGGACGGCGCGAACACCGGGGAGCTGTTTTTT	CASSRDGANTGELFF
TRBV18	TRBD2	.	TRBJ2-5	TGTGCCAGCTCACAAGGGACTAGCGCGTTAGAGACCCAGTACTTC	CASSQGTSALETQYF
TRBV4-1	TRBD1	.	TRBJ2-1	TGCGCCAGCAGCCCCCGTGAAAAGGGGGCGTACAATGAGCAGTTCTTC	CASSPREKGAYNEQFF
TRBV6-5	.	.	TRBJ2-7	TGTGCCAGCGGAGGGACAACCTCCTACGAGCAGTACTTC	CASGGTTSYEQYF
TRBV6-5	.	.	TRBJ1-6	TGTGCCAGCAGTTCGGCGAGCTCCTATAATTCACCCCTCCACTTT	CASSSASSYNSPLHF
TRBV19	.	medium-sized	TRBJ1-2	TGTGCCAGTAGTCCCAGGGACGATCGTGGCTACACCTTC	CASSPRDDRGYTF
TRBV19	.	few	TRBJ2-2	TGTGCCAGTAGTCAAACACTTACCTACACCGGGGAGCTGTTTTTT	CASSQTLTYTGELFF
TRBV6-1	.	.	TRBJ1-5	TGTGCCAGCAGTGAAGCTAACAACCTTCAGCCCCAGCATTTT	CASSEANNLQPQHF
TRBV2	TRBD1	once	TRBJ1-1	TGTGCCAGCAGTACGGACAGGGGGACCACTGAAGCTTTCTTT	CASSTDRGTTEAFF
TRBV18	.	few	TRBJ2-7	TGTGCCAGCTCAGAGCTACAGGGTACGGGGGAGCAGTACTTC	CASSELQGTGEQYF
TRBV9	TRBD1	.	TRBJ1-1	TGTGCCAGCAGCCCTTCAGCAGACAGGGGGGACACTGAAGCTTTCTTT	CASSPSADRGDTEAFF
TRBV10-3	.	.	TRBJ2-7	TGTGCCATCAGTGGGTGGGGGTCCTACGAGCAGTACTTC	CAISGWGSYEQYF
TRBV5-6	.	.	TRBJ1-1	TGTGCCAGCAGCCCAAACAGGGTGAGTGAAGCTTTCTTT	CASSPNRVSEAFF
TRBV5-1	.	.	TRBJ1-6	TGCGCCAGCAGAAAACGAGGGGAACTAGGTTCACCCCTCCACTTT	CASRKRGELGSPLHF
TRBV9	TRBD2	.	TRBJ2-3	TGTGCCAGCAGCCCCCGACTAGCGGGGGGGGGAGATACGCAGTATTTT	CASSPRLAGGGDTQYF
TRBV9	TRBD2	once	TRBJ2-3	TGTGCCAGCAGCCTAAGACTAGCGGGGGGAGATACGCAGTATTTT	CASSLRLAGGDTQYF
TRBV9	TRBD1	.	TRBJ1-6	TGTGCCAGCAGCGCCTCGACAGGGGTCGGTTCACCCCTCCACTTT	CASSASTGVGSPLHF
TRBV6-1	TRBD1	.	TRBJ1-6	TGTGCCAGCGGCCGGGACAGGGGAGATTCACCCCTCCACTTT	CASGRDRGDSPLHF
TRBV5-1	TRBD1	.	TRBJ1-2	TGCGCCAGCGGACAGGGAACTCCGAGGGCTAACTATGGCTACACCTTC	CASGQGTPRANYGYTF
TRBV12-5	TRBD1	.	TRBJ2-7	TGTGCTAGTGGCCAATCCGGAACAGGGGGCGGGCAGTACTTC	CASGQSGTGGGQYF
TRBV14	.	.	TRBJ2-7	TGTGCCAGCAGCCAAGAGCTGGGGCAGGGGTTCTACGAGCAGTACTTC	CASSQELGQGFYEQYF
TRBV7-9	TRBD1	.	TRBJ1-1	TGTGCCAGCAGCGACAGACAGGGGGCTACTGAAGCTTTCTTT	CASSDRQGATEAFF
TRBV15	TRBD2	.	TRBJ2-3	TGTGCCACCAGCAGACTAGCGGGGGGTACCACAGATACGCAGTATTTT	CATSRLAGGTTDTQYF
TRBV5-5	.	few	TRBJ1-2	TGTGCCAGCAGCTCGACATGGGTTTCCTATGGCTACACCTTC	CASSSTWVSYGYTF
TRBV19	.	few	TRBJ2-1	TGTGCCAGTAGTATTTGGGGAAATGAGCAGTTCTTC	CASSIWGNEQFF
TRBV7-2	.	.	TRBJ1-2	TGTGCCAGCAGCAGACTTGACTATGGCTACACCTTC	CASSRLDYGYTF
TRBV7-3	.	.	TRBJ1-6	TGTGCCAGCAGCCTAGGGCAGGTTAATTCACCCCTCCACTTT	CASSLGQVNSPLHF
TRBV5-1	.	.	TRBJ1-4	TGCGCCAGCAGCTTGCCGAAGGGGATTGGGGGAAATGAAAAACTGTTTTTT	CASSLPKGIGGNEKLFF
TRBV18	TRBD1	once	TRBJ2-7	TGTGCCAGCTCTGGCGGGACAGGGACCTACGAGCAGTACTTC	CASSGGTGTYEQYF
TRBV7-2	TRBD2	.	TRBJ2-1	TGTGCCAGCAGCTTATCAGGAGCGGGGGGGCGTGGTGAGCAGTTCTTC	CASSLSGAGGRGEQFF